This T cell receptor (beta chain) emerged from a study of CD8 T cells in Susac syndrome. Random hexamers were used to reverse transcribe an amount of about 0.5 to 1 ug RNA. The authors amplified TCR beta CDR3 across 54 Vbeta and 13 Jbeta using immunoSEQ multiplex PCR. TCRdb reanalysed the immunoSEQ multiplex PCR reads using MiXCR and keeps one entry per CDR3 protein. The sample has roughly 190,000 distinct CDR3 sequences, approximately 94% seen once. This clonotype was seen a single time. Its antigen is not known. Regarding the study as a whole: Only a relatively small number of individuals were included in the TCR sequencing and HLA analysis.

Per the germline V gene, CDR1 is LGHDT and CDR2 is YNNKEL (reference sequence). Trimming took 1 base from V and 8 from J; bases not matched to a gene: 6. CDR3 length: 14 residues. The sequencing input was CD4+ T cells from PBMCs. The TCR comes from a human donor in good health. The V call is TRBV3-1, the J call TRBJ2-3; 7 bases match TRBD2. The CDR3 region has the DNA TGTGCCAGCAGCCAAGCGGCGGGAGCAGCTACGCAGTATTTT. As protein: CASSQAAGAATQYF.